The TCR beta chain under discussion was sequenced for a study of graft-versus-host responses after intestinal transplantation. General observations from the study: Present in recipient marrow, GvH clones included some that appeared first in ileum or blood.

As regards this clone: Its cognate antigen is unknown.

Sequencing used immunoSEQ multiplex PCR; TCRdb keeps in-frame clones, though not all of them. The profile shows fewer than 45,000 clones, 91% of them singletons. The CDR3 extends over 14 amino acids. Trimming shortened V by 9 bases and J by 5 bases, and 18 bases separated the two germline ends. CDR1 is SGHRS, CDR2 YFSETQ, per germline. This sequence originates from a human patient who received an intestinal transplant, so some T cells may come from the graft donor. The chain carries TRBV5-1 and TRBJ1-5, with D perhaps matching TRBD1 (5 bases). Sample: PBMCs, taken 524 days after transplant. CDR3 nucleotides: TGCGCCACCCTAGATGGGGGAGGCTATCAGCCCCAGCATTTT. Amino acid sequence: CATLDGGGYQPQHF.